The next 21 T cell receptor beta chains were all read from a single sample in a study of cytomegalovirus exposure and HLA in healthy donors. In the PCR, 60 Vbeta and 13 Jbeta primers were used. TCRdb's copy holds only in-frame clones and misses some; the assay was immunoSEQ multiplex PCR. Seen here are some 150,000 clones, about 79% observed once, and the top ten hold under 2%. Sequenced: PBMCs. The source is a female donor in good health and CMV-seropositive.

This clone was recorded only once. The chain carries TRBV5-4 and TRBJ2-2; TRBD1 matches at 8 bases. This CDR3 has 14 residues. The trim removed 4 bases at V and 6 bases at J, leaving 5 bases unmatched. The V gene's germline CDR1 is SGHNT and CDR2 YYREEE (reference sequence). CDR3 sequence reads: CASSQDRGSGELFF. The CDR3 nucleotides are TGTGCCAGCAGCCAAGACAGGGGCTCCGGGGAGCTGTTTTTT.

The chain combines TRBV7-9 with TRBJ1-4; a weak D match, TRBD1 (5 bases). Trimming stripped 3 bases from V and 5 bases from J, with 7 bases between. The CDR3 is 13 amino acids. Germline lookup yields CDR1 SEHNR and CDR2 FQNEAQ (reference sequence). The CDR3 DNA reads TGTGCCAGCAGCTTGGACAAAAATGAAAAACTGTTTTTT. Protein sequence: CASSLDKNEKLFF.

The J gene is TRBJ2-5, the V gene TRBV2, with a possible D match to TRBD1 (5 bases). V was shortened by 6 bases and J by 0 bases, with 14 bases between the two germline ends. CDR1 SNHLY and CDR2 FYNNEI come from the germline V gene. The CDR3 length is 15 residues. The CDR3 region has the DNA TGTGCCAGCAGAGAGAATAGACAGTACCAAGAGACCCAGTACTTC. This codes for CASRENRQYQETQYF.

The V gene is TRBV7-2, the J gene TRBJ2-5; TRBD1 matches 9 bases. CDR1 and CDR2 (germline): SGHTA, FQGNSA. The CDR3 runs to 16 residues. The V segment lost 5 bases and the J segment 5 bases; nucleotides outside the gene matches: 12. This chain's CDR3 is CASSTTGGGSGETQYF. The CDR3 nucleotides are TGTGCCAGCAGCACAACAGGGGGCGGGTCTGGTGAGACCCAGTACTTC.

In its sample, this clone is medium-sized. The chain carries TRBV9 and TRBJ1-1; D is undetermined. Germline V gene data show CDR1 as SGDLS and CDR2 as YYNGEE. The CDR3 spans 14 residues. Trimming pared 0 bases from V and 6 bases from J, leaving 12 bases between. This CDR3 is CASSVDGDSAEAFF. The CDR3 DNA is TGTGCCAGCAGCGTAGATGGGGATAGCGCTGAAGCTTTCTTT.

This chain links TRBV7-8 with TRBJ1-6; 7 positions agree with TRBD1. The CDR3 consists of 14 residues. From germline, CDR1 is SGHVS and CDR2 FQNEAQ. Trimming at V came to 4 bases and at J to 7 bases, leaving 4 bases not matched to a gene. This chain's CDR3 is CASSSGQPNSPLHF. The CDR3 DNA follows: TGTGCCAGCAGCTCGGGACAGCCCAATTCACCCCTCCACTTT.

CDR3 bases: TGTGCCAGCAGTCGCCGACCGGGACAGGGGGTCACAGATACGCAGTATTTT. It encodes CASSRRPGQGVTDTQYF. This rearrangement joins TRBV28 to TRBJ2-3, with TRBD1 matching over 11 bases. CDR1 MDHEN and CDR2 SYDVKM come from the germline V gene. With V trimmed by 5 bases and J by 2 bases, 9 bases remained unmatched. This CDR3 contains 17 residues.

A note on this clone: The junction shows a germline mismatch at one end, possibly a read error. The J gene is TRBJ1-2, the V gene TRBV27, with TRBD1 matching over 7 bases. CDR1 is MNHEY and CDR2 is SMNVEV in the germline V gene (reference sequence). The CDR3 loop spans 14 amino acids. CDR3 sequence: CASSRTGSNYGYPF. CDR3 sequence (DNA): TGTGCCAGCAGCAGGACAGGTTCTAACTATGGCTACCCCTTC.

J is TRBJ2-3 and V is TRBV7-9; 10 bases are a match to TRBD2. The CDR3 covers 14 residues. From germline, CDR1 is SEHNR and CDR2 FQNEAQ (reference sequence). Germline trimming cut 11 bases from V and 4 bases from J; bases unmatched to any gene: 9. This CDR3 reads CAVRSLAGADTQYF. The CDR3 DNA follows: TGTGCCGTCAGGTCGCTAGCGGGGGCAGATACGCAGTATTTT.

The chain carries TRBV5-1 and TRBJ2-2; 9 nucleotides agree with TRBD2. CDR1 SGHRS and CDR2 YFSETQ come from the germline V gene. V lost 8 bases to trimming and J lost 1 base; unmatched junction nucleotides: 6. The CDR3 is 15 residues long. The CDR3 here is CASDSGGRNTGELFF. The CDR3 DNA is TGCGCCAGTGATAGCGGGGGTCGGAACACCGGGGAGCTGTTTTTT.

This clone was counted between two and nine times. CDR3: CASRGTSGGADEQFF. The CDR3 nucleotides read TGTGCCAGCAGGGGGACTAGCGGGGGGGCCGATGAGCAGTTCTTC. The rearrangement links TRBV2 to TRBJ2-1; the match to TRBD2 covers 16 bases. The CDR3 consists of 15 residues. Germline values: CDR1 SNHLY, CDR2 FYNNEI. V was clipped by 6 bases and J by 8 bases; unmatched bases: 4.

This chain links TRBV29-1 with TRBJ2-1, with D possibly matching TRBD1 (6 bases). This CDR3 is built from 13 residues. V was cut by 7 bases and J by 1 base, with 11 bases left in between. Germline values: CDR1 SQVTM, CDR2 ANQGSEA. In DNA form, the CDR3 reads TGCAGCGCTCTAGGGGGTTCCTACAATGAGCAGTTCTTC. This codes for CSALGGSYNEQFF.

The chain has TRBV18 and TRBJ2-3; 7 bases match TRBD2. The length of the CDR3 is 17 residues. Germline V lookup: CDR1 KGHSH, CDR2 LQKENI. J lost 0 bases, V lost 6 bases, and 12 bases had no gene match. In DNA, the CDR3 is TGTGCCAGCTCCCCCACAAATAGCGGGCCTAGCACAGATACGCAGTATTTT. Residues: CASSPTNSGPSTDTQYF.

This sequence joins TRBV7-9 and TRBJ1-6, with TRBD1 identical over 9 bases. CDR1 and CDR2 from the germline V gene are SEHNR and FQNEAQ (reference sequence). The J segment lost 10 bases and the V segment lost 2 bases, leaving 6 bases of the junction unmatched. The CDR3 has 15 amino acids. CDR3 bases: TGTGCCAGCAGCTTACGGGGACAGGGCGCATCACCCCTCCACTTT. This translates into CASSLRGQGASPLHF.

CDR3: CASSLQSPDTQYF. Written as DNA, the CDR3 is TGCGCCAGCAGCTTGCAATCCCCAGATACGCAGTATTTT. The chain carries TRBV5-1 and TRBJ2-3; D not certain. This CDR3 comprises 13 residues. Trimming stripped 1 base from V and 4 bases from J, with 7 bases between. The V gene's germline CDR1 is SGHRS and CDR2 YFSETQ.

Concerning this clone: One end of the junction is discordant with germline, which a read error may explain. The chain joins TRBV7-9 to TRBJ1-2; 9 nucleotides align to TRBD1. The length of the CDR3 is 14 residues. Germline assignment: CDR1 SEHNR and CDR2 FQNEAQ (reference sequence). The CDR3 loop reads CSSSLGTGIGGYTF. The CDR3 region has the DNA TGTTCCAGCAGCTTAGGGACAGGGATTGGAGGCTACACCTTC.

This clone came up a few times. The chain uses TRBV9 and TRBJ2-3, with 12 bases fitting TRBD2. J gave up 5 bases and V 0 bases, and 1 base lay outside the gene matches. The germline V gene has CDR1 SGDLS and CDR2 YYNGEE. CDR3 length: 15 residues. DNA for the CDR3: TGTGCCAGCAGCGTAGTACTAGCGGGAGGAGATACGCAGTATTTT. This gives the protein CASSVVLAGGDTQYF. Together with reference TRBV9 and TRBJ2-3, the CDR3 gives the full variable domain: DSGVTQTPKHLITATGQRVTLRCSPRSGDLSVYWYQQSLDQGLQFLIQYYNGEERAKGNILERFSAQQFPDLHSELNLSSLELGDSALYFCASSVVLAGGDTQYFGPGTRLTVL.

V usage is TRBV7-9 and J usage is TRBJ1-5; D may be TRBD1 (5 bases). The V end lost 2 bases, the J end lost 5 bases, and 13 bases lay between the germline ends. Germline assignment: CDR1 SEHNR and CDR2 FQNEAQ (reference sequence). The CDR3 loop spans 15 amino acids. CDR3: CASSLPDKSDQPQHF. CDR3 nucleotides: TGTGCCAGCAGCTTACCGGACAAAAGCGATCAGCCCCAGCATTTT.

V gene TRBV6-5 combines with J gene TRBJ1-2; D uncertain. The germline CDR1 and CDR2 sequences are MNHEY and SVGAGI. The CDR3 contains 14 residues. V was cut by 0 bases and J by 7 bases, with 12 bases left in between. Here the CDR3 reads CASSYSIIDSGYTF. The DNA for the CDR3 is TGTGCCAGCAGTTACTCGATTATAGATTCTGGCTACACCTTC.

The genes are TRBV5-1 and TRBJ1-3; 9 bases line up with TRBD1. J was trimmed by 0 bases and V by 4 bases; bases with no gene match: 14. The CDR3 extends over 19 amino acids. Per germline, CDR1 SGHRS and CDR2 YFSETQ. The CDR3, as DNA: TGCGCCAGCAGCAAAGGGGACAGGGAGATCCATCTCTCTGGAAACACCATATATTTT. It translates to CASSKGDREIHLSGNTIYF.

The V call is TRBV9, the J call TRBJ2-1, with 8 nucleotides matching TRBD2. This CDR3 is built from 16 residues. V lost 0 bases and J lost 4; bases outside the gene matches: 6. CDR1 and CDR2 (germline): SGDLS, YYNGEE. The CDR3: CASSVDSGGHYNEQFF. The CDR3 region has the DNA TGTGCCAGCAGCGTAGACAGCGGGGGACATTACAATGAGCAGTTCTTC.